Described below is a single TCR beta chain sequence and its context. No antigen is known for it. The data were obtained in a study of stem cell transplantation in POMP-related autoinflammatory disease. Profiled with immunoSEQ multiplex PCR; TCRdb holds only in-frame clones, not every one. The sample records more than 25,000 clones, about 90% being singletons. Points from the study as a whole: Across all analyzed T-cell subsets, patients with PRAID tended toward reduced diversity and increased clonality.

This specimen was CD4+ T cells from PBMCs, taken before stem cell transplantation. This TCR derives from a human donor with POMP-related autoinflammation and immune dysregulation (PRAID).

This CDR3 reads CASSRLAGGYEQYF. In DNA, the CDR3 is TGTGCCAGCAGTCGACTAGCGGGGGGCTACGAGCAGTACTTC. J is TRBJ2-7 and V is TRBV6-6, with TRBD2 matching over 13 bases. Trimming took 5 bases from V and 3 from J; bases not matched to a gene: 1. The germline V gene encodes CDR1 MNHNY and CDR2 SVGAGI (reference sequence). The CDR3 runs to 14 residues.